This entry concerns a single T cell receptor beta chain. This clone was seen more than once but under ten times. Its antigen is currently not known. Base qualities are missing; no much larger clone stands one base away. The library was generated by the immunoSEQ multiplex PCR assay. A mixture of 60 forward primers for TCR Vbeta segments and 13 reverse primers for TCR Jbeta segments was used in the multiplex PCR. The CDR3 region of rearranged TCR beta genes was amplified from genomic DNA with a multiplex PCR assay. On the Illumina HiSeq System, the amplified TCR beta libraries were sequenced as 87-base-pair reads. The authors' analysis ran thus. Across the 500 to 850 repertoires, a later analysis counted roughly 84 million unique TCR beta chains, roughly 11 million of which were shared by at least two donors. Raw reads were error-corrected and collapsed into unique sequences with a nearest-neighbor algorithm that merged closely related sequences to remove PCR and sequencing errors. CDR3 sequences were aligned to IMGT reference sequences to assign V, D and J gene segments. For a sequence to be retained, at least a six-nucleotide match to both a V gene segment and a J gene segment was required. Rearrangements were called productive when the CDR3 lacked stop codons and stayed in frame with V and J; all others were non-productive. CDR3 was defined by IMGT convention, running from the second conserved V-encoded cysteine to the conserved J-encoded phenylalanine. The earlier analysis of around 640 of the donors excluded sequences that lacked an unambiguous match to a single V gene segment. In an earlier analysis of several hundred of the donors, V segments were called functional above 56.7% productive rearrangements and were called segregating when the between-donor standard deviation exceeded 5%. A statistical classification framework was built to diagnose cytomegalovirus status from the catalog of TCR beta chain sequences. In a later analysis, V and J genes were assigned by comparing TCR nucleotide sequences against IMGT/GENE-DB human TR gene sequences. In a later analysis, CDR3 sequences and most-parsimonious VDJ recombination scenarios were assigned using the TCRdist pipeline. A later analysis defined each TCR beta chain by its CDR3 amino acid sequence plus V-gene family, and excluded reads lacking a unique V-gene family. To address suspected cross-contamination and a sequencing artifact, a later analysis removed roughly 580 highly shared, low-generation-probability nucleotide sequences. In a later analysis, a clonal expansion index was calculated for each public chain from normalized within-repertoire ranks of inferred template counts. Generation probabilities in a later analysis came from a VDJ recombination model fitted to out-of-frame rearrangements, and those results were checked against IGoR. Hypergeometric tests were used in a later analysis to score TCR-TCR, TCR-HLA and TCR-CMV co-occurrence, with a repertoire-size bias correction applied to the TCR pairs. In a later analysis, false discovery rates were estimated by permuting HLA or CMV assignments 20 times. In a later analysis, co-occurring TCRs were grouped using DBSCAN, and TCRdist sequence similarity was added for clustering within HLA-allele-positive subsets. Co-occurrence clustering excluded repertoires with fewer than 30,000 or more than 120,000 public chains, plus five with anomalous nucleotide sharing. The table comes from immuneACCESS by way of TCRdb, which keeps in-frame sequences with V and J called. Part of the clones is missing from these tables; in studies checked, under half for an unresolved V gene and the rest for unknown reasons. V and J calls and clone size follow that table, whereas D and trimming were derived from the DNA. The sample table shows around 130,000 clones, and approximately 79% are seen once. Over 1% of the sample goes to the ten largest clones.

Including cysteine and phenylalanine, the CDR3 has 15 amino acids. The entry retains the CDR3 DNA only, 45 bases that are in frame from base 1. V is trimmed back by 4 bases and J by 3 bases, and the junction contains 5 bases that no gene match accounts for. As encoded in the germline V gene, CDR1 is SGHRS while CDR2 is YFSETQ. In total, 600 or so healthy bone marrow donors made up the cohort. At the time of sampling, all cohort members were nominally healthy, though unrecorded immune exposures were likely present. The donor tested CMV seronegative, placing the donor among the 350 or so seronegative members of the cohort. A peripheral blood sample was collected from each donor, and TCR beta sequencing was performed on peripheral blood mononuclear cells. The Qiagen DNeasy Blood Extraction Kit was used to extract genomic DNA from the blood cell samples. The sample originates from a study of cytomegalovirus exposure and HLA in healthy donors (dated by TCRdb to about 2017). Looking at the study overall: In an earlier analysis of some 610 of the donors, 250 to 300 Gb of sequence data and 90 million to 120 million unique TCR beta sequences from 180 million or so T cells were reported. An early release covering roughly 640 HLA-typed donors comprised approximately 290 gigabases of sequencing data and some 79 million unique TCR sequences. Among the roughly 400 genotyped donors, 81% belonged to the genetic ancestry cluster associated with self-reported Caucasian donors. The study aimed to test whether cataloging public T cell receptors could reveal signatures of past pathogen exposure. Using immunosequencing, the study profiled T cell repertoires from about 620 subjects and related those repertoires to cytomegalovirus serostatus. In addition to the first cohort of around 670 subjects, a separate validation cohort of 120 different subjects was used. The study combined high-throughput TCR immunosequencing, statistical association of individual TCRs with disease status, and machine learning to predict cytomegalovirus infection status. A later analysis re-examined previously published TCR beta repertoires from roughly 650 donors and added high-resolution HLA genotyping to investigate patterns of TCR occurrence. The later analysis used no new phenotypic data to find candidate immune exposures, relying instead on TCR beta sequences and their occurrence across donors. An earlier analysis of 587 of the donors used high-throughput TCR beta sequencing to judge whether each TCR beta V gene segment behaved as functional or pseudogenic. Donor age, sex, ethnicity and CMV serostatus were compiled together with the repertoire data. A later genetic analysis used genome-wide SNP genotypes for about three fifths of the 666 donors, treating that subset as a discovery cohort. Every repertoire in the discovery cohort had been generated on one and the same sequencing platform. Both class I and class II loci were covered by HLA typing, at four-digit resolution. Typing coverage differed by locus: A, B, C, DRB1 and DQB1 were typed in about 620-640 donors, DQA1 in about 510, DPA1 in approximately 600, and DPB1 in 400 to 490. About 5 DR-DQ haplotypes were handled as single units for association and clustering, since linkage in the cohort was strong. Among roughly 370 genotyped donors of the cohort, an average of 235,054 unique TCR beta nucleotide sequences were sequenced per donor, roughly 18% of them non-productive.

Study-level results and caveats: While some public TCRs were present in many individuals, most TCR sequences turned up only very rarely across donors. A later analysis reported that several top co-occurrence clusters appeared linked to parvovirus B19, influenza, CMV and Epstein-Barr virus. In a later analysis, TCR association rates were found to vary across HLA loci, with the most associated TCRs seen for DRB1 alleles and the fewest for HLA-C alleles. Because HLA typing was unavailable for some donors at each locus, only the typed subset was used in association tests. A group of highly shared sequence variants was considered likely to be a technical artifact of the sequencing pipeline. Correlated functional status among segregating V segments might reflect linkage disequilibrium, but an unknown experimental factor could not be ruled out. Broadly in line with IMGT annotations, most TCR beta V segments showed up in productive rearrangements about 90% or about 30% of the time in an earlier analysis of 587 of the donors. In vitro tests confirmed that a few of the cytomegalovirus-associated TCR beta chains recognize cytomegalovirus antigens. Specific HLA alleles were associated with 15,000 to 20,000 TCR beta sequences at a false discovery rate of 0.05 in a later analysis. Compared with the approximately 670-donor mean, donors in an Asian-associated ancestry cluster had fewer N-insertions in productive TCRs, according to a later genetic analysis. In a later genetic analysis, a missense DCLRE1C variant was associated with V-gene and J-gene trimming of TCR beta chains, and the association was replicated in an independent cohort. In this cohort, only TCR beta chains were sequenced, and detectable features were limited by the absence of alpha or paired-chain data. A further reported finding was that TCR beta sequences accurately predicted the HLA-A and HLA-B alleles for most subjects in the first cohort. Strong co-occurrence of HLA alleles, especially DR and DQ, made assigning TCR associations to individual alleles difficult. The only immune exposure information available for the cohort was CMV serostatus. Presence/absence analyses assumed roughly uniform sequencing depth across donors, an assumption that may not hold. Some 15 rarely observed V segments, including chromosome 9 orphons, were excluded from the earlier analysis of about 600 of the donors because counts were too low. The study gave a list of 150 to 200 TCR beta chains associated with cytomegalovirus. According to a later analysis, most CMV-associated TCR beta chains appeared to be HLA-restricted, and the HLA associations seemed to be driven largely by CMV exposure. In a later analysis, HLA-associated TCR beta chains were found to be more clonally expanded and to have lower generation probabilities than equally common non-associated chains. According to the authors, the approach could potentially be generalized to other disease states and immunological phenotypes. Cytomegalovirus status was reported to be diagnosed by the classifier with high specificity and sensitivity in both the original and validation cohorts. Because the 87-base-pair reads could not distinguish some IMGT-functional V segments, including TRBV6-2 and TRBV6-3, those segments were excluded.

The specimen was PBMCs. The receptor chain draws on TRBV5-1 and TRBJ2-3, with 10 central nucleotides matching TRBD1. This clonotype was obtained from a female donor in good health and CMV-seronegative. The DNA sequence follows: TGCGCCAGCAGCCCAAGACAGGGGGCTACAGATACGCAGTATTTT. It translates as CASSPRQGATDTQYF.